The 12 T cell receptor beta chains given below trace back to one sample, sequenced in a study of blood T cell repertoires in COVID-19. Using immunoSEQ multiplex PCR, the repertoire was profiled, and TCRdb retains in-frame clones only, with some absent. The sample lists about 160,000 clones, approximately 86% occurring once. The sample consisted of PBMCs or T cells enriched from blood (not recorded which). The receptors derive from a woman between 40 and 50 years old who had been exposed to COVID-19.

V gene TRBV14 combines with J gene TRBJ2-3; 9 bases are shared with TRBD1. The CDR3 consists of 14 residues. V lost 6 bases, J lost 3 bases, and 4 bases stayed unmatched. Germline values: CDR1 SGHDN, CDR2 FVKESK. As DNA, the CDR3 is TGTGCCAGCAGGCGGACAGGGGAGACAGATACGCAGTATTTT. This codes for CASRRTGETDTQYF.

There are a few counts of this clone. The chain joins TRBV5-1 to TRBJ1-2, with D possibly matching TRBD1 (6 bases). Trimming pared 1 base from V and 6 bases from J, leaving 10 bases between. The CDR3 is 13 residues long. Germline V gives CDR1 SGHRS, CDR2 YFSETQ. CDR3 in DNA: TGCGCCAGCAGCTTGTTACAGGGAGATGGCTACACCTTC. Translating gives CASSLLQGDGYTF.

The chain uses TRBV2 and TRBJ1-4; TRBD1 matches at 7 bases. This CDR3 spans 14 amino acids. Germline V lookup: CDR1 SNHLY, CDR2 FYNNEI. The trim removed 8 bases at V and 4 bases at J, leaving 7 bases unmatched. The CDR3 reads CASEGARGNEKLFF. CDR3 coding DNA: TGTGCCAGCGAGGGGGCGAGAGGTAATGAAAAACTGTTTTTT.

The chain uses TRBV5-5 and TRBJ1-3; 7 nucleotides line up with TRBD1. V lost 4 bases to trimming and J lost 3 bases; unmatched junction nucleotides: 4. The CDR3 extends over 14 amino acids. The V gene's germline CDR1 is SGHKS and CDR2 YYEKEE (reference sequence). CDR3 sequence (DNA): TGTGCCAGCAGCGAAACAGGGGTTGGAAACACCATATATTTT. This gives the protein CASSETGVGNTIYF. The full variable domain, rest sourced from reference TRBV5-5 and TRBJ1-3, is DAGVTQSPTHLIKTRGQQVTLRCSPISGHKSVSWYQQVLGQGPQFIFQYYEKEERGRGNFPDRFSARQFPNYSSELNVNALLLGDSALYLCASSETGVGNTIYFGEGSWLTVV.

The chain carries TRBV28 and TRBJ1-1, with TRBD1 as a possible D gene (5 bases). Germline V CDR1 and CDR2: MDHEN, SYDVKM. The CDR3 is made up of 15 amino acids. Deletions cut 6 bases from V and 4 bases from J, with 18 bases between. CDR3 DNA sequence: TGTGCCAGCAGGCTCCGGGGGTCGAGGCCCACTGAAGCTTTCTTT. Encoded protein: CASRLRGSRPTEAFF.

The chain combines TRBV19 with TRBJ1-6, with 7 bases matching TRBD1. V was pared by 5 bases and J by 6 bases, with 13 bases of the junction left unmatched. Germline loops: CDR1 LNHDA, CDR2 SQIVND (reference sequence). The CDR3 consists of 17 residues. CDR3 in DNA: TGTGCCAGTAGTCCGCAGGGCAGGGGGATTACTAATTCACCCCTCCACTTT. Encoded protein: CASSPQGRGITNSPLHF.

The chain joins TRBV7-9 to TRBJ2-1; unclear D gene. The CDR3 has 15 residues. Trimming removed 3 bases at V and 3 bases at J, with 12 bases between. The germline gives CDR1 SEHNR, CDR2 FQNEAQ (reference sequence). The CDR3: CASSLSRVGYNEQFF. The CDR3 DNA reads as TGTGCCAGCAGCTTGAGCCGGGTAGGCTACAATGAGCAGTTCTTC. Together with reference TRBV7-9 and TRBJ2-1, the CDR3 gives the full variable domain: DTGVSQNPRHKITKRGQNVTFRCDPISEHNRLYWYRQTLGQGPEFLTYFQNEAQLEKSRLLSDRFSAERPKGSFSTLEIQRTEQGDSAMYLCASSLSRVGYNEQFFGPGTRLTVL.

This chain links TRBV7-2 with TRBJ2-1; a possible D gene is TRBD1 (6 bases). The germline gives CDR1 SGHTA, CDR2 FQGNSA. The V end lost 1 base, the J end lost 6 bases, and 13 bases lay between the germline ends. The CDR3 spans 15 residues. The CDR3 nucleotides read TGTGCCAGCAGCTTAGATGTGGGGGCGGTCAATGAGCAGTTCTTC. Its translation: CASSLDVGAVNEQFF.

The chain employs TRBV7-2 and TRBJ1-2; possibly TRBD1 for D (6 bases). Deletions cut 5 bases from V and 2 bases from J, with 15 bases between. CDR1 and CDR2 (germline): SGHTA, FQGNSA. This CDR3 has 15 amino acids. The CDR3 loop reads CASSLQGGLNYGYTF. CDR3 in DNA: TGTGCCAGCAGCCTACAGGGAGGGTTAAACTATGGCTACACCTTC.

This clone showed up just once. This chain connects TRBV5-8 to TRBJ2-7; 14 nucleotides line up with TRBD2. This CDR3 comprises 15 residues. Germline-derived CDR1 and CDR2 are SGHTS and YDEGEE. With 4 bases clipped from V and 4 bases from J, the junction kept 4 bases outside the gene matches. The CDR3 coding sequence is TGTGCCAGCAGCAGGGGACTAGCGGGAGTTTACGAGCAGTACTTC. It translates to CASSRGLAGVYEQYF.

The rearrangement links TRBV9 to TRBJ1-1; 8 nucleotides align to TRBD1. The CDR3 spans 17 residues. The J segment lost 4 bases and the V segment lost 1 base, leaving 12 bases of the junction unmatched. Germline V lookup: CDR1 SGDLS, CDR2 YYNGEE. This CDR3 is CASSVKDRVVRGTEAFF. CDR3 bases: TGTGCCAGCAGCGTAAAGGACAGGGTCGTTAGGGGCACTGAAGCTTTCTTT.

The chain uses TRBV4-1 and TRBJ1-1, with a possible D match to TRBD1 (5 bases). Trimming removed 0 bases at V and 8 bases at J, with 7 bases between. Looked up from germline, CDR1 is MGHRA and CDR2 is YSYEKL. The CDR3 is made up of 12 amino acids. The CDR3 protein is CASSQDSGEAFF. Here the CDR3 DNA reads TGCGCCAGCAGCCAAGATTCAGGGGAAGCTTTCTTT.